The 18 T cell receptor beta chains below come from one sample, sequenced in a study of blood T cell repertoires in COVID-19. TCRdb keeps only in-frame clones here, not all; method: immunoSEQ multiplex PCR. The profile shows roughly 140,000 clones, under 90% of them singletons. Input material: peripheral blood. The receptors were sampled from a man between 65 and 85 years old who had recovered from COVID-19.

This clone has more than one count but fewer than ten. This sequence joins TRBV20-1 and TRBJ2-7; possible D gene TRBD1, 5 bases. This CDR3 has 14 amino acids. The germline gives CDR1 DFQATT, CDR2 SNEGSKA (reference sequence). V lost 3 bases to trimming and J lost 7 bases, with 19 bases between them. CDR3 sequence reads: CSASGAGFSTEQYF. The DNA for the CDR3 is TGCAGTGCTAGTGGGGCAGGGTTTTCTACGGAGCAGTACTTC.

This chain connects TRBV14 to TRBJ2-1, with D possibly being TRBD2 (5 bases). Per germline, CDR1 SGHDN and CDR2 FVKESK. This CDR3 has 14 residues. Trimming removed 4 bases at V and 2 bases at J, with 9 bases between. For the CDR3, the DNA is TGTGCCAGCAGCCCAAGCGGCGCCTACAATGAGCAGTTCTTC. The encoded protein is CASSPSGAYNEQFF.

The chain joins TRBV7-6 to TRBJ2-3; the match to TRBD2 covers 13 bases. The CDR3 is made up of 17 amino acids. CDR1 SGHVS and CDR2 FNYEAQ come from the germline V gene. With 3 bases clipped from V and 6 bases from J, the junction kept 9 bases outside the gene matches. This CDR3 is CASSLRTSGRQADTQYF. For the CDR3, the DNA is TGTGCCAGCAGCTTGAGGACTAGCGGGAGACAGGCGGATACGCAGTATTTT.

This chain uses TRBV27 with TRBJ2-3, with 8 bases matching TRBD2. The ends lost 6 bases at V and 6 bases at J; junction bases unmatched: 20. The CDR3 is 18 amino acids. The V gene's germline CDR1 is MNHEY and CDR2 SMNVEV (reference sequence). CDR3 bases: TGTGCCAGCAGGCCACCGGGAGGGGGGGGTTCCCGTGCCGATACGCAGTATTTT. Amino acid sequence: CASRPPGGGGSRADTQYF.

This chain links TRBV3-1 (or the pseudogene TRBV3-2) with TRBJ2-2; maybe TRBD2 (6 bases). Germline loops: CDR1 LGHDT, CDR2 YNNKEL (reference sequence). The V end lost 3 bases, the J end lost 2 bases, and 16 bases lay between the germline ends. The CDR3 runs 17 residues. CDR3 region: CASSHYPGLDNTGELFF. CDR3 nucleotides: TGTGCCAGCAGCCACTATCCGGGACTCGATAACACCGGGGAGCTGTTTTTT.

V and J are TRBV6-5 and TRBJ2-5; tentatively, D is TRBD2 (6 bases). The V gene lost 10 bases and the J gene lost 4 bases, with 22 bases spanning the gap. The germline gives CDR1 MNHEY, CDR2 SVGAGI. CDR3 length equals 15 residues. The CDR3 region is CATGPGREWSETQYF. CDR3 coding DNA: TGTGCCACAGGCCCCGGGCGGGAATGGTCAGAGACCCAGTACTTC.

This rearrangement joins TRBV19 to TRBJ1-4; 8 positions match TRBD1. This CDR3 is built from 14 residues. The germline CDR1 and CDR2 sequences are LNHDA and SQIVND (reference sequence). The trim removed 6 bases at V and 8 bases at J, leaving 8 bases unmatched. The CDR3 region has the DNA TGTGCCAGTAGCAGGGACAGGATCGGGGAAAAACTGTTTTTT. It yields the protein CASSRDRIGEKLFF.

A single count supports this clone. This rearrangement joins TRBV5-6 to TRBJ1-4; TRBD1 might be the D (6 bases). The CDR3 has 14 amino acids. V gave up 3 bases and J gave up 7 bases, with 13 bases separating them. The germline gives CDR1 SGHDT, CDR2 YYEEEE. As DNA, the CDR3 is TGTGCCAGCAGCTGGGGGGGCCAGGTTGAAAAACTGTTTTTT. Amino acids: CASSWGGQVEKLFF.

The chain recombines TRBV28 with TRBJ2-7; tentative D call: TRBD2 (7 bases). The CDR3 consists of 14 residues. V dropped 7 bases and J dropped 1 base, with 14 bases sitting between them. CDR1 is MDHEN, CDR2 SYDVKM, per germline. CDR3 sequence reads: CASIRSGTSYEQYF. CDR3 coding DNA: TGTGCCAGCATCCGGAGCGGGACATCCTACGAGCAGTACTTC.

V gene TRBV11-1 combines with J gene TRBJ2-1; D gene ambiguous. Germline V gene sequence: CDR1 SGHAT, CDR2 FQDESV (reference sequence). The CDR3 extends over 14 amino acids. The germline V and J ends were trimmed by 8 bases and 6 bases, with 17 bases remaining between them. CDR3 nucleotide sequence: TGTGCCAGCCGGGTAGGCCAGTTTATCAATGAGCAGTTCTTC. It specifies CASRVGQFINEQFF.

Written as DNA, the CDR3 is TGTGCCAGCAGCCTCCGAGGTAGGCACCTGGGCAAAAACATTCAGTACTTC. Amino acids: CASSLRGRHLGKNIQYF. This sequence joins TRBV3-1 (or the pseudogene TRBV3-2) and TRBJ2-4, with no clear D. The CDR3 contains 17 residues. Trimming stripped 4 bases from V and 3 bases from J, with 19 bases between. Germline V gene sequence: CDR1 LGHDT, CDR2 YNNKEL (reference sequence).

The chain joins TRBV4-1 to TRBJ1-2, with D maybe TRBD1 (5 bases). This CDR3 has 14 residues. Germline V CDR1 and CDR2: MGHRA, YSYEKL. Trimming took off 4 bases at V and 7 bases at J, with 16 bases between the two ends. CDR3 sequence (DNA): TGCGCCAGCAGCCCCTTTCAGGGAGGCTCTGGCTACACCTTC. This translates into CASSPFQGGSGYTF.

The chain is built from TRBV19 and TRBJ1-5; 7 bases are a match to TRBD1. V trimming: 7 bases; J trimming: 7 bases; junction bases outside the gene matches: 13. Germline-derived CDR1 and CDR2 are LNHDA and SQIVND (reference sequence). This CDR3 is built from 15 residues. Written as DNA, the CDR3 is TGTGCCAGTACCATCGCAGGGGGGTCCGGGCAGCCCCAGCATTTT. Translated: CASTIAGGSGQPQHF.

The rearrangement joins TRBV11-2 to TRBJ1-1; D is possibly TRBD1 (5 bases). The CDR3 is made up of 15 amino acids. V dropped 5 bases and J dropped 0 bases, with 13 bases sitting between them. Germline CDR1 SGHAT, CDR2 FQNNGV. The chain's CDR3 is CASSPATGMNTEAFF. The CDR3 DNA reads as TGTGCCAGCAGCCCCGCAACAGGCATGAACACTGAAGCTTTCTTT. Full variable domain (missing parts from reference TRBV11-2 and TRBJ1-1): EAGVAQSPRYKIIEKRQSVAFWCNPISGHATLYWYQQILGQGPKLLIQFQNNGVVDDSQLPKDRFSAERLKGVDSTLKIQPAKLEDSAVYLCASSPATGMNTEAFFGQGTRLTVV.

The chain is built from TRBV18 and TRBJ2-7; TRBD1 aligns across 9 bases. The trim removed 3 bases at V and 5 bases at J, leaving 8 bases unmatched. The CDR3 is 15 residues long. The germline V gene has CDR1 KGHSH and CDR2 LQKENI. The CDR3 sequence is CASSPRGDRENEQYF. CDR3 nucleotides: TGTGCCAGCTCACCGAGAGGGGACAGGGAAAACGAGCAGTACTTC.

This clone was counted only a few times. The V and J genes are TRBV7-2 and TRBJ2-1; 9 bases are a match to TRBD1. The CDR3 spans 14 residues. Germline V gives CDR1 SGHTA, CDR2 FQGNSA. V trimming: 5 bases; J trimming: 5 bases; junction bases outside the gene matches: 4. The CDR3 bases are TGTGCCAGCAGCGGGGACAGGGTCGACAATGAGCAGTTCTTC. Translated: CASSGDRVDNEQFF.

This clone was detected once. This rearrangement joins TRBV19 to TRBJ2-7; D perhaps matches TRBD1 (5 bases). This CDR3 region has 13 residues. Deletions cut 2 bases from V and 4 bases from J, with 9 bases between. Per germline, CDR1 LNHDA and CDR2 SQIVND (reference sequence). CDR3 in amino acids: CASSIQGEYEQYF. DNA of the CDR3: TGTGCCAGTAGTATACAGGGCGAATACGAGCAGTACTTC.

The chain couples TRBV18 to TRBJ2-3; 7 positions match TRBD1. Germline V lookup: CDR1 KGHSH, CDR2 LQKENI. The CDR3 has 15 residues. V shed 2 bases, J shed 3 bases, and the junction held 5 bases outside the gene matches. The CDR3 reads CASSPFQGQTDTQYF. DNA for the CDR3: TGTGCCAGCTCACCATTCCAGGGACAGACAGATACGCAGTATTTT. The full variable domain, with the rest looked up from reference TRBV18 and TRBJ2-3, is NAGVMQNPRHLVRRRGQEARLRCSPMKGHSHVYWYRQLPEEGLKFMVYLQKENIIDESGMPKERFSAEFPKEGPSILRIQQVVRGDSAAYFCASSPFQGQTDTQYFGPGTRLTVL.